The 32 T cell receptor beta chains below all came from one sample that was sequenced in a study of T cells in Graves' hyperthyroidism and ophthalmopathy. What was amplified from RNA transcripts were TCR beta CDR3 regions. An initial round of RT-PCR targeting the TCR CDR3 relied on the HTBI primer set. TCRdb itself ran the multiplex PCR reads through MiXCR, one entry per CDR3 protein. This sample has 350,000 to 400,000 distinct CDR3 sequences, with about 20% found just once. Input material: blood. All receptors derive from a young woman with Graves' hyperthyroidism.

There are many counts of this clonotype. This sequence joins TRBV12-3 or TRBV12-4 and TRBJ2-5; no firm D call. Trimming took 2 bases from V and 2 from J, leaving 18 bases between them. This CDR3 comprises 17 residues. In DNA form, the CDR3 reads TGTGCCAGCAGTTTAATTCCTCAGCCGACATCGCAAGAGACCCAGTACTTC. Its protein product is CASSLIPQPTSQETQYF.

The table lists this clonotype with many counts. The chain joins TRBV12-3 or TRBV12-4 to TRBJ2-6, with D unresolved. This CDR3 comprises 15 residues. Trimming took 3 bases from V and 1 from J, leaving 7 bases between them. The CDR3 DNA reads TGTGCCAGCAGTTTTAGGGTATCTGGGGCCAACGTCCTGACTTTC. Amino acids: CASSFRVSGANVLTF.

The rearrangement links TRBV6-5 to TRBJ2-5; D not certain. Germline V gene lookup returns CDR1 MNHEY and CDR2 SVGAGI. The CDR3 consists of 15 residues. Trimming left V 0 bases short and J 5 bases short, with 13 bases between. The CDR3 here is CASSYSGPDRETQYF. CDR3 coding DNA: TGTGCCAGCAGTTACTCTGGGCCAGATAGGGAGACCCAGTACTTC.

In its sample, this clonotype was seen many times. CDR3 in amino acids: CSAKDRARYEQYF. The CDR3 coding sequence is TGCAGTGCTAAGGACAGGGCCCGCTACGAGCAGTACTTC. The chain is built from TRBV20-1 and TRBJ2-7; TRBD1 matches at 8 bases. The CDR3 spans 13 residues. V trimming: 4 bases; J trimming: 3 bases; junction bases outside the gene matches: 5. Germline V gene data show CDR1 as DFQATT and CDR2 as SNEGSKA (reference sequence).

This clonotype was counted ten times or more. The chain joins TRBV6-1 to TRBJ1-5; D gene ambiguous. The ends were cut back, 5 bases at V and 4 bases at J, with 18 bases in the middle. Germline V lookup: CDR1 MNHNS, CDR2 SASEGT. CDR3 length: 16 amino acids. DNA of the CDR3: TGTGCCAGCAGTATCGTGATGGCTGATGTTAATCAGCCCCAGCATTTT. Translating it yields CASSIVMADVNQPQHF.

A note on this clonotype: It may be a read error: a sequence one base away is much more abundant. The chain uses TRBV10-3 and TRBJ1-1, with D possibly matching TRBD1 (5 bases). CDR1 and CDR2 (germline): ENHRY, SYGVKD. This CDR3 spans 13 amino acids. CDR3 coding DNA: TGTCCCATCAGTGACTATGGGGGCACTGAAGCTTTCTTT. It translates to CPISDYGGTEAFF.

This clonotype was picked up many times. The chain has TRBV18 and TRBJ2-5; 9 positions match TRBD2. Trimming took 0 bases from V and 6 from J; bases not matched to a gene: 5. Per the germline V gene, CDR1 is KGHSH and CDR2 is LQKENI. This CDR3 region has 15 residues. The CDR3 DNA reads as TGTGCCAGCTCACCACCGCGGCGGGAGGGAAAGACCCAGTACTTC. Encoded protein: CASSPPRREGKTQYF.

This clonotype was detected ten times or more. The J gene is TRBJ2-7, the V gene TRBV12-3 or TRBV12-4, with TRBD1 matching 10 bases. V was clipped by 7 bases and J by 4 bases; unmatched bases: 7. The CDR3 covers 14 residues. DNA for the CDR3: TGTGCCAGCAACCGCCGGGACAGGGGTTACGAGCAGTACTTC. Amino acids: CASNRRDRGYEQYF.

This clonotype was found many times. This chain connects TRBV2 to TRBJ1-5, with D maybe TRBD1 (6 bases). The V end lost 5 bases, the J end lost 4 bases, and 9 bases lay between the germline ends. Germline loops: CDR1 SNHLY, CDR2 FYNNEI. The CDR3 contains 13 residues. This CDR3 reads CASSPGTNQPQHF. CDR3 in DNA: TGTGCCAGCAGTCCGGGGACAAATCAGCCCCAGCATTTT.

This chain connects TRBV7-2 to TRBJ2-7; D possibly matches TRBD1 or TRBD2 (6 bases each). V was clipped by 1 base and J by 5 bases, with 12 bases between them. The CDR3 is 14 amino acids. Per germline, CDR1 SGHTA and CDR2 FQGNSA. As DNA, the CDR3 is TGTGCCAGCAGCTTAGGTCCGGGGGCGGACGAGCAGTACTTC. It specifies CASSLGPGADEQYF.

The chain carries TRBV12-3 or TRBV12-4 and TRBJ1-1; perhaps TRBD1 as D (5 bases). This CDR3 contains 15 residues. The germline V and J ends were trimmed by 7 bases and 0 bases, with 15 bases remaining between them. CDR3 in amino acids: CASTPWGSLNTEAFF. CDR3 nucleotides: TGTGCCAGCACCCCTTGGGGGTCCTTGAACACTGAAGCTTTCTTT.

The rearrangement links TRBV7-8 to TRBJ2-5; D possibly corresponds to TRBD2 (7 bases). Germline V gene data show CDR1 as SGHVS and CDR2 as FQNEAQ. The CDR3 sequence is 15 residues long. Trimming cost V 4 bases and J 5 bases, with 17 bases left between them. The CDR3, as DNA: TGTGCCAGCAGCTCGTTAAGGGGGGGCGGGGAGACCCAGTACTTC. It encodes CASSSLRGGGETQYF.

This clonotype has at least ten counts. The chain uses TRBV7-3 and TRBJ1-3, with 8 bases fitting TRBD1. The CDR3 runs 16 residues. Germline V lookup: CDR1 SGHTA, CDR2 FQGTGA. J was trimmed by 2 bases and V by 4 bases; bases with no gene match: 7. The CDR3 is CASSWTGTGAGNTIYF. CDR3 in DNA: TGTGCCAGCAGCTGGACAGGGACAGGCGCTGGAAACACCATATATTTT.

In its sample, this clonotype was seen a few times. This sequence joins TRBV4-1 and TRBJ2-3; unclear D gene. The CDR3 runs 15 residues. Trimming pared 3 bases from V and 2 bases from J, leaving 12 bases between. Germline values: CDR1 MGHRA, CDR2 YSYEKL. CDR3 bases: TGCGCCAGCAGCCACGAAAATCCTTCCACAGATACGCAGTATTTT. Translation: CASSHENPSTDTQYF.

Only one count was recorded for this clonotype. The chain is built from TRBV10-3 and TRBJ2-7; D ambiguous. The CDR3 covers 14 residues. Germline values: CDR1 ENHRY, CDR2 SYGVKD. Trimming removed 10 bases at V and 4 bases at J, with 20 bases between. CDR3 nucleotide sequence: TGTGCCACCGCCACCGGGTCGTACTTATACGAGCAGTACTTC. Amino acids: CATATGSYLYEQYF.

This clonotype has at least ten counts. The chain joins TRBV6-5 to TRBJ2-7; no clear D gene. Trimming took 4 bases from V and 2 from J, leaving 9 bases between them. The CDR3 contains 13 residues. Germline-derived CDR1 and CDR2 are MNHEY and SVGAGI. CDR3 DNA sequence: TGTGCCAGCAGTTTCGGGTCTCCCTACGAGCAGTACTTC. It specifies CASSFGSPYEQYF.

The J gene is TRBJ1-2, the V gene TRBV29-1; D unclear. CDR1 and CDR2 (germline): SQVTM, ANQGSEA. CDR3 length equals 11 residues. Trimming left V 7 bases short and J 4 bases short, with 10 bases between. CDR3 residues: CSGQFRYGYTF. The CDR3 coding sequence is TGCAGCGGGCAGTTTCGCTATGGCTACACCTTC.

This clonotype was recorded many times. V gene TRBV20-1 combines with J gene TRBJ2-7; D unresolved. The germline CDR1 and CDR2 sequences are DFQATT and SNEGSKA (reference sequence). CDR3 size: 12 residues. V shed 2 bases and J shed 1 base, with 6 bases lying between them. The DNA for the CDR3 is TGCAGTGCTAGACCTCCTTCCTACGAGCAGTACTTC. Protein sequence: CSARPPSYEQYF.

This clonotype was picked up many times. The rearrangement links TRBV18 to TRBJ2-4; 8 bases match TRBD1. CDR1 and CDR2 from the germline V gene are KGHSH and LQKENI. CDR3 length: 13 amino acids. Trimming at V came to 6 bases and at J to 9 bases, leaving 7 bases not matched to a gene. CDR3 loop: CASSSTGDGIQYF. CDR3 nucleotides: TGTGCCAGCTCGTCGACAGGGGATGGCATTCAGTACTTC.

Many counts were recorded for this clonotype. The genes are TRBV5-1 and TRBJ2-7; D unresolved. The CDR3 sequence is 13 residues long. V shed 1 base and J shed 2 bases, with 7 bases lying between them. Per the germline V gene, CDR1 is SGHRS and CDR2 is YFSETQ. This CDR3 reads CASSLNPTYEQYF. The CDR3 DNA follows: TGCGCCAGCAGCTTGAACCCAACCTACGAGCAGTACTTC. Combining the CDR3 with reference TRBV5-1 and TRBJ2-7 gives the whole variable domain KAGVTQTPRYLIKTRGQQVTLSCSPISGHRSVSWYQQTPGQGLQFLFEYFSETQRNKGNFPGRFSGRQFSNSRSEMNVSTLELGDSALYLCASSLNPTYEQYFGPGTRLTVT.

This clonotype was seen repeatedly, ten times or more. The CDR3 coding sequence is TGTGCCAGCAGTTCCAGCGGGGGTCGTGACGAGCAGTACTTC. It is translated as CASSSSGGRDEQYF. The gene calls are TRBV12-3 or TRBV12-4 and TRBJ2-7; 8 bases match TRBD2. V was pared by 4 bases and J by 5 bases, with 7 bases of the junction left unmatched. The CDR3 extends over 14 amino acids.

This clonotype was observed a few times. The rearrangement uses TRBV12-3 or TRBV12-4 and TRBJ1-2; no reliable D call. Trimming pared 5 bases from V and 5 bases from J, leaving 9 bases between. The CDR3 runs 12 residues. The DNA of the CDR3 is TGTGCCAGCAGTGGCCCGGGATATGGCTACACCTTC. Translated, it gives CASSGPGYGYTF.

This chain links TRBV18 with TRBJ1-1; D might be TRBD1 (5 bases). This CDR3 region has 13 residues. Trimming left V 0 bases short and J 8 bases short, with 10 bases between. Per germline, CDR1 KGHSH and CDR2 LQKENI. The CDR3 DNA reads TGTGCCAGCTCACCACCGGGGCTTGGCGAAGCTTTCTTT. It codes for CASSPPGLGEAFF.

The chain couples TRBV12-3 or TRBV12-4 to TRBJ1-5, with D unresolved. The CDR3 runs 13 residues. Trimming left V 3 bases short and J 6 bases short, with 9 bases between. Written as DNA, the CDR3 is TGTGCCAGCAGTTTGTTGGACCTTCAGCCCCAGCATTTT. Amino acids: CASSLLDLQPQHF.

This clonotype has only one observation. The rearrangement joins TRBV6-5 to TRBJ2-5; 12 bases are a match to TRBD2. The CDR3 is 16 amino acids. J was trimmed by 5 bases and V by 0 bases; bases with no gene match: 4. CDR1 MNHEY and CDR2 SVGAGI come from the germline V gene. CDR3 coding DNA: TGTGCCAGCAGTTACTCGCGGACTAGCGGGATTGAGACCCAGTACTTC. Protein: CASSYSRTSGIETQYF.

The sample holds a few counts of this clonotype. This chain links TRBV6-1 with TRBJ1-3, with D uncertain. The CDR3 sequence is 15 residues long. Germline V gene lookup returns CDR1 MNHNS and CDR2 SASEGT. Trimming cost V 8 bases and J 0 bases, with 14 bases left between them. CDR3 coding DNA: TGTGCCAGCTGGGATGCTGGAAGCTCTGGAAACACCATATATTTT. It encodes CASWDAGSSGNTIYF.

V gene TRBV12-3 or TRBV12-4 combines with J gene TRBJ1-1; 9 nucleotides line up with TRBD1. Losses at the gene ends were 4 bases for V and 11 bases for J; bases not matched to a gene: 20. The CDR3 extends over 17 amino acids. The CDR3 nucleotides read TGTGCCAGCAGTTCGTTAGGGACAGGGTCAATTGGGAGGTTGGCTTTCTTT. Its translation is CASSSLGTGSIGRLAFF.

As regards this clonotype: This may be a read error: a much more frequent sequence differs by one nucleotide. The chain is built from TRBV6-1 and TRBJ2-1; possible D gene TRBD1, 6 bases. CDR1 and CDR2 (germline): MNHNS, SASEGT. Trimming removed 7 bases at V and 6 bases at J, with 16 bases between. The CDR3 extends over 14 amino acids. The CDR3 spells CASIRDTAFNEQFF. CDR3 in DNA: TGTGCCAGCATCCGGGACACCGCCTTCAATGAGCAGTTCTTC.

CDR3 in amino acids: CASSDRDSRFRGYTF. CDR3 sequence (DNA): TGTGCCAGCAGTGATAGAGACAGCCGCTTTCGGGGCTACACCTTC. The genes are TRBV2 and TRBJ1-2, with D maybe TRBD1 (5 bases). V gave up 3 bases and J gave up 8 bases, with 19 bases separating them. From germline, CDR1 is SNHLY and CDR2 FYNNEI. CDR3 length: 15 residues. Drawing the rest from reference TRBV2 and TRBJ1-2, the complete variable domain is EPEVTQTPSHQVTQMGQEVILRCVPISNHLYFYWYRQILGQKVEFLVSFYNNEISEKSEIFDDQFSVERPDGSNFTLKIRSTKLEDSAMYFCASSDRDSRFRGYTFGSGTRLTVV.

Concerning this clonotype: Likely a read error: the CDR3 ends without its conserved phenylalanine or tryptophan. The chain links TRBV28 to TRBJ2-7; tentative D call: TRBD1 (5 bases). The germline V gene has CDR1 MDHEN and CDR2 SYDVKM. V was trimmed by 5 bases and J by 3 bases, leaving 17 bases between them. The CDR3 sequence is 15 residues long. The chain's CDR3 is CASSPSPPGNYEQYY. The CDR3 DNA is TGTGCCAGCAGTCCCTCTCCCCCAGGGAACTACGAGCAGTACTAC.

This sequence joins TRBV6-1 and TRBJ1-2; 7 nucleotides line up with TRBD1. Germline CDR1 MNHNS, CDR2 SASEGT. This CDR3 is 15 amino acids long. The ends lost 6 bases at V and 2 bases at J; junction bases unmatched: 9. The CDR3 sequence: CASRSPGTANYGYTF. DNA of the CDR3: TGTGCCAGCAGGTCCCCCGGGACAGCGAACTATGGCTACACCTTC.

This clonotype was detected ten times or more. The chain is built from TRBV6-5 and TRBJ2-7; D remains ambiguous. The germline V gene has CDR1 MNHEY and CDR2 SVGAGI. Between the trimmed V and J ends, which lost 5 bases and 2 bases, there was a span of 13 bases. This CDR3 region has 14 residues. The CDR3 region is CASSLPTATYEQYF. In DNA, the CDR3 is TGTGCCAGCAGTCTACCTACAGCCACCTACGAGCAGTACTTC.